The 7 T cell receptor beta chains below were found in one sample sequenced in a study of cytomegalovirus exposure and HLA in healthy donors. PCR involved 60 Vbeta and 13 Jbeta primers. Here immunoSEQ multiplex PCR was the method, and the copy in TCRdb shows in-frame clones only, minus some. The top ten clones hold less than 4.5% of a sample with 130,000 or so clones, 55% to 75% of them seen once. Specimen: PBMCs. The receptor set was obtained from a man in his fifties or sixties in good health and CMV-seropositive.

This clone was picked up one time. The CDR3 loop is CASSPRRGTFNEQFF. CDR3 DNA: TGTGCCAGCAGCCCCCGACGCGGGACTTTCAATGAGCAGTTCTTC. The chain uses TRBV9 and TRBJ2-1, with D possibly being TRBD2 (6 bases). Germline V gives CDR1 SGDLS, CDR2 YYNGEE. The length of the CDR3 is 15 residues. Trimming left V 4 bases short and J 6 bases short, with 17 bases between.

V gene TRBV7-2 combines with J gene TRBJ2-3; D might be TRBD1 (5 bases). The V end was cut by 2 bases, the J end by 6 bases, with 12 bases between. The CDR3 runs 14 residues. Germline V gene lookup returns CDR1 SGHTA and CDR2 FQGNSA. The CDR3 DNA reads as TGTGCCAGCAGCTTAAGGGGCAGGGCGGATACGCAGTATTTT. Protein sequence: CASSLRGRADTQYF.

This clone was found a few times. The chain joins TRBV5-6 to TRBJ1-1; D unresolved. Germline assignment: CDR1 SGHDT and CDR2 YYEEEE. CDR3 size: 14 residues. Trimming cost V 1 base and J 10 bases, with 17 bases left between them. CDR3 amino acids: CASSLFNDRARAFF. The CDR3 DNA sequence: TGTGCCAGCAGCTTGTTTAACGATCGCGCGCGAGCTTTCTTT.

This chain links TRBV5-5 with TRBJ2-3; D is unclear. CDR1 is SGHKS, CDR2 YYEKEE, per germline (reference sequence). This CDR3 has 13 amino acids. V lost 0 bases, J lost 2 bases, and 4 bases lay in between. In DNA, the CDR3 is TGTGCCAGCAGCTTGGCGTTCACAGATACGCAGTATTTT. Protein product: CASSLAFTDTQYF.

The chain uses TRBV19 and TRBJ1-1; 9 nucleotides line up with TRBD1. V lost 7 bases and J lost 1; bases outside the gene matches: 13. Looked up from germline, CDR1 is LNHDA and CDR2 is SQIVND (reference sequence). This CDR3 spans 17 amino acids. The CDR3 loop reads CASTEQRQGVTNTEAFF. CDR3 bases: TGTGCCAGTACCGAACAAAGACAGGGGGTAACGAACACTGAAGCTTTCTTT.

The chain links TRBV11-3 to TRBJ2-7, with D possibly matching TRBD2 (6 bases). CDR3 length equals 16 residues. Trimming shortened V by 4 bases and J by 0 bases, and 16 bases separated the two germline ends. The germline V gene has CDR1 SGHNT and CDR2 YENEEA. This CDR3 is CASSSLLIGSSYEQYF. CDR3 DNA: TGTGCCAGCAGCTCCCTCCTGATCGGGAGCTCCTACGAGCAGTACTTC.

With regard to this clone: At one end, the junction sequence differs from germline, possibly due to a read error. The rearrangement joins TRBV7-7 to TRBJ2-7; 11 bases are a match to TRBD2. The CDR3 totals 14 residues. In germline, CDR1 is SSHAT, CDR2 FNYEAQ (reference sequence). The CDR3 region has the DNA TGTGCTAGCAGCACTAGCGGGAGCTCCTACGAGCAGTACTTC. It codes for CASSTSGSSYEQYF.